This TCR beta chain was sequenced for a study of cytomegalovirus exposure and HLA in healthy donors. V shed 8 bases, J shed 3 bases, and the junction held 7 bases outside the gene matches. Germline V gene lookup returns CDR1 MNHEY and CDR2 SVGAGI. The CDR3 spans 14 residues. Study-wide points: Researchers left out some V segments, among them TRBV6-2 and TRBV6-3, as indistinguishable. Immune exposure information comprised only CMV serostatus.

Primers for the PCR totalled 60 Vbeta and 13 Jbeta. Profiling relied on immunoSEQ multiplex PCR, and the TCRdb table lists in-frame clones only, not all of them. The table records roughly 190,000 clones, roughly 80% of them present only once. To note about this clone: Its antigen is not identified.

The TCR originated in a female donor in good health and CMV-seronegative. This chain connects TRBV6-5 to TRBJ1-2, with 9 bases aligning to TRBD1. Material for sequencing was PBMCs. CDR3 region: CASGQDRGYYGYTF. The CDR3 bases are TGTGCCAGCGGCCAGGACAGGGGATACTATGGCTACACCTTC.